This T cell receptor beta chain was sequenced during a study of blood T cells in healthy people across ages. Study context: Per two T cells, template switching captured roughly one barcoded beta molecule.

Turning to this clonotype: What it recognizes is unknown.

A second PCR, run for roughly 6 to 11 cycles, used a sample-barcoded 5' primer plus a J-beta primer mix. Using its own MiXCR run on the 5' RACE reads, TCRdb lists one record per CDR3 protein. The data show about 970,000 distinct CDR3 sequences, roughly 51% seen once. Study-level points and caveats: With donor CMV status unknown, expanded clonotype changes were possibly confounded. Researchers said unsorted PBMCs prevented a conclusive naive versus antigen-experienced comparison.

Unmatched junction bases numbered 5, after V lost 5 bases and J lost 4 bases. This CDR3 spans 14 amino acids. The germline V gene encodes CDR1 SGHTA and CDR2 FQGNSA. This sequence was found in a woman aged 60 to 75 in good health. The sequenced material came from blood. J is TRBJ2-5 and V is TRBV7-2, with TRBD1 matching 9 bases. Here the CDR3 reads CASSKQGAVETQYF. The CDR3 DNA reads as TGTGCCAGCAGCAAACAGGGGGCCGTAGAGACCCAGTACTTC.